This T cell receptor beta chain was recorded in a study of cytomegalovirus exposure and HLA in healthy donors. CDR1 is MDHEN and CDR2 is SYDVKM in the germline V gene. V was trimmed by 2 bases and J by 10 bases, leaving 14 bases between them. This CDR3 comprises 13 residues. PCR used 60 Vbeta primers and 13 Jbeta primers. The assay was immunoSEQ multiplex PCR, and TCRdb's table has in-frame clones only and misses some. The sample consists of approximately 150,000 clones, roughly 80% of them appearing once. The receptor's source is a woman aged 25 to 39 in good health and CMV-seronegative. The chain joins TRBV28 to TRBJ1-1; no clear D. Sequences were obtained from PBMCs. The CDR3 DNA is TGTGCCAGCAGTTTAAGGCGGCCCGCCGCAGCTTTCTTT. Residues: CASSLRRPAAAFF.